This is a list of T cell receptor beta chains from one sample in a study of blood T cell repertoires in COVID-19. Clones were read by immunoSEQ multiplex PCR, and TCRdb kept only the in-frame ones, dropping some. The table lists approximately 300,000 clones, about 86% of them singletons. Sequencing used peripheral blood. Receptors were obtained from a person aged 65 to 79 with COVID-19, enrolled during active disease. CDR3s leave out the opening cysteine and the closing phenylalanine or tryptophan.

v_call	j_call	cdr3_aa
TRBV7-9	TRBJ2-2	ASSLAREVGTGELF
TRBV7-3	TRBJ2-6	ASSQRVSGANVLT
TRBV7-8	TRBJ1-5	ASSPGTGNNQPQH
TRBV5-6	TRBJ2-3	ASSSLGVSSTDTQY
TRBV29-1	TRBJ1-2	SVEGGRGDYT
TRBV5-5	TRBJ2-1	ASTLVSDRHEQF
TRBV2	TRBJ2-1	ASSPLAGGGYNEQF
TRBV30	TRBJ1-4	AWSKVGTPNEKLF
TRBV4-1	TRBJ1-1	ASSQQTGSPQGRNTEAF
TRBV7-8	TRBJ1-2	ASSLASGGNYGYT
TRBV5-4	TRBJ2-7	ASSNNYEQY
TRBV7-2	TRBJ2-7	ASSLRTSAEQY
TRBV27	TRBJ1-4	ASSLRGGRAAYGNEKLF
TRBV29-1	TRBJ2-2	SASSGTNTGELF
TRBV5-4	TRBJ1-5	ASSPLGRGPTSNQPQH
TRBV19	TRBJ1-2	ASRRQGANYGYT
TRBV11-2	TRBJ1-5	ASSSDRVQPQH
TRBV28	TRBJ1-5	ASTPPGQPQH
TRBV18	TRBJ1-5	ASSPGTGNQPQH
TRBV9	TRBJ1-4	ASSATGTRGEKLF
TRBV5-6	TRBJ2-1	ASSQLAGNEQF
TRBV30	TRBJ2-7	AWRQDGTVPYEQY
TRBV7-2	TRBJ2-3	ASRPGGRLEIDTQY
TRBV5-1	TRBJ2-1	ASSVSDLDNEQF
TRBV15	TRBJ2-3	ATSPPGGAGTDTQY
TRBV19	TRBJ1-2	ASSTPGLAYGYT
TRBV5-1	TRBJ1-4	ASSLGVPGQGEKLF
TRBV6-5	TRBJ1-6	ASSPGYGSPLH
TRBV28	TRBJ1-1	ATSHTRGNTEAF
TRBV23-1	TRBJ1-1	ASSRGGGMNTEAF
TRBV27	TRBJ2-2	ASSLGLRATGELF
TRBV19	TRBJ1-5	ATRPTGNQPQH
TRBV29-1	TRBJ2-1	SVEASGWGNNEQF
TRBV7-3	TRBJ1-6	ASSLGVDNSPLH
TRBV5-1	TRBJ2-5	ASSLGTDQETQY
TRBV5-6	TRBJ2-5	ASSLNVGGTQY
TRBV19	TRBJ1-6	ASSPGQGSGSPLH
TRBV25-1	TRBJ2-5	ASSEFVGQQETQY
TRBV2	TRBJ2-5	ASSPPSGTGGKTQY
TRBV7-9	TRBJ1-2	ASSLANWGDRGYT
TRBV27	TRBJ2-1	ASSSMDRDEQF
TRBV6-6	TRBJ2-1	ASRTGTYFNEQF